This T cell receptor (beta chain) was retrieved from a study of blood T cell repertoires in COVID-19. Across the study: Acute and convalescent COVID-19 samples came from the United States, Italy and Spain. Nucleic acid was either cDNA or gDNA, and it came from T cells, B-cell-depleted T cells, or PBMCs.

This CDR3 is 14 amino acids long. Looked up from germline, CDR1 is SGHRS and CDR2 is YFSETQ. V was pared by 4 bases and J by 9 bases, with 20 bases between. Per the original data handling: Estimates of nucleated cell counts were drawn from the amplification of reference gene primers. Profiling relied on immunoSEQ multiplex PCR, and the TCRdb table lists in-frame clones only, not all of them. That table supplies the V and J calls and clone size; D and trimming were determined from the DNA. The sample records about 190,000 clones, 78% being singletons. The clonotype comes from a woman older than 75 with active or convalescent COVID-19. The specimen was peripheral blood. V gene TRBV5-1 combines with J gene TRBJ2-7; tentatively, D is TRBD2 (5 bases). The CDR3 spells CASSIGAESGRQYF. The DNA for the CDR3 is TGCGCCAGCAGCATTGGAGCCGAGTCGGGGAGGCAGTACTTC.